Listed below are T cell receptor beta chains from one sample, sequenced in a study of T-cell memory formation after mild COVID-19. A single record per CDR3 protein comes from TCRdb applying MiXCR to the 5' RACE reads. This table has just under 550,000 distinct CDR3 sequences, approximately 20% appearing once. Sequencing was carried out using PBMCs or a T cell subset sorted from them (not recorded which). These receptors originate from an adult woman who had mild COVID-19 (a few samples of this study predate the infection). Cell type and time point are not known. The CDR3 runs from the conserved cysteine through the conserved F or W. D genes are given only for firm matches. Some rows mark clone size as missing; the rest say once, few, many or name a class of expanded clone.

TRBJ1-3 | few | NA | TRBV9 | TGTGCCAGCAGCGAAGTGGGGGGGACTGGAAACACCATATATTTT | CASSEVGGTGNTIYF
TRBJ2-5 | NA | TRBD1 | TRBV7-3 | TGTGCCAGCAGCAGAGGGGACAGGGACGCAGAGACCCAGTACTTC | CASSRGDRDAETQYF
TRBJ1-1 | few | NA | TRBV12-3/TRBV12-4 | TGTGCCAGCAGTTTAGTTAGGACCCACACTGAAGCTTTCTTT | CASSLVRTHTEAFF
TRBJ2-7 | NA | NA | TRBV7-2 | TGTGCCAGCAGCTTAGGACTGATTTCCTACGAGCAGTACTTC | CASSLGLISYEQYF
TRBJ2-1 | NA | NA | TRBV5-1 | TGCGCCAGCAGCTTCGCAACAGGGAGGGCTATCAATGAGCAGTTCTTC | CASSFATGRAINEQFF
TRBJ1-1 | once | NA | TRBV7-9 | TGTGCCAGCAGCTTACAAGGGACACCCGGGCGGATGAACACTGAAGCTTTCTTT | CASSLQGTPGRMNTEAFF
TRBJ2-1 | NA | TRBD1 | TRBV24-1 | TGTGCCACCAGTGACCCCCGGGACAGGGGGACCTACAATGAGCAGTTCTTC | CATSDPRDRGTYNEQFF
TRBJ2-1 | NA | NA | TRBV20-1 | TGCAGTGCCCGGACAGCTACCTACAATGAGCAGTTCTTC | CSARTATYNEQFF
TRBJ2-1 | NA | TRBD1 | TRBV5-5 | TGTGCCAGCAGCGCCTTAGGACAGGTGGGGAATGAGCAGTTCTTC | CASSALGQVGNEQFF
TRBJ1-2 | few | NA | TRBV20-1 | TGCAGTGCAAACGACAGAGGGGGTTTGGGGGGCTACACCTTC | CSANDRGGLGGYTF
TRBJ1-1 | NA | NA | TRBV29-1 | TGCAGCGTTGTAGATTGGCAGGCGAACACTGAAGCTTTCTTT | CSVVDWQANTEAFF
TRBJ2-1 | many | TRBD2 | TRBV5-5 | TGTGCCAGCAGCCGGACTAGCGGTTACAATGAGCAGTTCTTC | CASSRTSGYNEQFF
TRBJ2-7 | few | TRBD1 | TRBV7-2 | TGTGCCAGCAGCGGGGAAGACAGGGACTCCTACGAGCAGTACTTC | CASSGEDRDSYEQYF
TRBJ2-3 | NA | NA | TRBV9 | TGTGCCAGCAGCGTAGAAGTGGTTGTTGGCACAGATACGCAGTATTTT | CASSVEVVVGTDTQYF
TRBJ1-1 | NA | NA | TRBV19 | TGTGCCAGTTACGGGCAGGGGAATCTTAACACTGAAGCTTTCTTT | CASYGQGNLNTEAFF
TRBJ2-7 | NA | NA | TRBV20-1 | TGCAGTGCTAGAGAACGGAACTCCTACGAGCAGTACTTC | CSARERNSYEQYF
TRBJ2-1 | few | TRBD2 | TRBV5-1 | TGCGCCAGCAGTTGGGGCGCGGGACTAGCGGGAGGGCCCTCCTACAATGAGCAGTTCTTC | CASSWGAGLAGGPSYNEQFF
TRBJ2-7 | few | NA | TRBV20-1 | TGCAGTCTAGGCACTAGCAGACGCTACGAGCAGTACTTC | CSLGTSRRYEQYF
TRBJ1-2 | few | NA | TRBV10-3 | TGTGCCATCAGTGAGGACAGCTATAACTATGGCTACACCTTC | CAISEDSYNYGYTF
TRBJ2-7 | few | NA | TRBV11-1 | TGTGCCAGCAGCTTGCTGGGGTTGAACTTCTACGAGCAGTACTTC | CASSLLGLNFYEQYF
TRBJ2-7 | few | TRBD2 | TRBV6-2/TRBV6-3 | TGTGCCAGCAGTTACCTGGGACTAGCTGGGTCCTACGAGCAGTACTTC | CASSYLGLAGSYEQYF
TRBJ1-1 | few | NA | TRBV6-2/TRBV6-3 | TGTGCCAGCAGAAACGGGGGTAACACTGAAGCTTTCTTT | CASRNGGNTEAFF
TRBJ2-5 | few | TRBD1 | TRBV10-3 | TGTGCCATCGGGACAGGGGGGGAGACCCAGTACTTC | CAIGTGGETQYF
TRBJ2-7 | few | NA | TRBV5-5 | TGTGCCAGCAGCTTGGCCGAAGGAACGGGGCAGTACTTC | CASSLAEGTGQYF
TRBJ2-7 | few | NA | TRBV15 | TGTGCCACCAGCAGAGAGTTCAGGGGCGCCTACGAGCAGTACTTC | CATSREFRGAYEQYF
TRBJ2-7 | few | NA | TRBV4-3 | TGCGCCAGCAGCCATTTCATACAGGCCGACTACGAGCAGTACTTC | CASSHFIQADYEQYF
TRBJ1-5 | NA | TRBD1 | TRBV19 | TGTGCCAGTAGCACACTTCGACAGGGGAGAGGTCAGCCCCAGCATTTT | CASSTLRQGRGQPQHF
TRBJ1-3 | few | NA | TRBV4-3 | TGCGCCAGCAGCCAACGAAGCTCTGGAAACACCATATATTTT | CASSQRSSGNTIYF
TRBJ1-6 | many | NA | TRBV7-3 | TGTGCCAGCAGCCTAGGGCCCTCCTATAATTCACCCCTCCACTTT | CASSLGPSYNSPLHF
TRBJ1-4 | NA | TRBD1 | TRBV20-1 | TGCAGTGCTACCGGGACAGTGGGGGAAAAACTGTTTTTT | CSATGTVGEKLFF
TRBJ2-3 | few | TRBD1 | TRBV7-9 | TGTGCCAGCAGCAGGTTCCAGGGGGCAGATACGCAGTATTTT | CASSRFQGADTQYF
TRBJ2-1 | NA | NA | TRBV7-2 | TGTGCCAGCAGCTTATCCGACAGAAGCAACAATGAGCAGTTCTTC | CASSLSDRSNNEQFF
TRBJ2-7 | NA | TRBD1 | TRBV29-1 | TGCAGCGTTTTCCCCGGACAGGGTGGGGACGAGCAGTACTTC | CSVFPGQGGDEQYF
TRBJ1-5 | few | NA | TRBV12-3/TRBV12-4 | TGTGCCAGCAGTTTAGCAGAAACCCAGCCCCAGCATTTT | CASSLAETQPQHF
TRBJ2-5 | few | TRBD1 | TRBV5-1 | TGCGCCAGCGGAGGGACAGGTCAAGAGACCCAGTACTTC | CASGGTGQETQYF
TRBJ1-1 | few | NA | TRBV2 | TGTGCCAGCAGGATCTTCGCAGGGAACATTGAAGCTTTCTTT | CASRIFAGNIEAFF
TRBJ2-1 | NA | NA | TRBV12-3/TRBV12-4 | TGTGCCAGCAGAGGGGGTGCTTTCTACAATGAGCAGTTCTTC | CASRGGAFYNEQFF
TRBJ2-4 | few | NA | TRBV7-8 | TGTGCCAGCACCCTAGAGGAGCAGGGTCTTCTTCTAGCCAAAAACATTCAGTACTTC | CASTLEEQGLLLAKNIQYF
TRBJ2-1 | NA | NA | TRBV4-3 | TGCGCCAGCAGCCAAGATAGAGGTTCTAGCAGGTATGAGCAGTTCTTC | CASSQDRGSSRYEQFF
TRBJ2-3 | few | NA | TRBV5-1 | TGCGCCAGCAGCTCGGCAGTCGATACGCAGTATTTT | CASSSAVDTQYF
TRBJ1-1 | few | NA | TRBV6-9 | TGTGCCAGCAGTCTTGGATGGGACGCCAAGAACACTGAAGCTTTCTTT | CASSLGWDAKNTEAFF
TRBJ2-1 | few | NA | TRBV4-2 | TGTGCCAGCAGCCAAGACCCTCCCAATATCCTAGGGGCCTACAATGAGCAGTTCTTC | CASSQDPPNILGAYNEQFF
TRBJ1-5 | NA | NA | TRBV20-1 | TGCAGTGCTAGAGATTCACGGGAACATCAGCCCCAGCATTTT | CSARDSREHQPQHF
TRBJ2-3 | NA | TRBD2 | TRBV7-2 | TGTGCCAGCAGCGCACTAGCGGGAGGGATGACAGATACGCAGTATTTT | CASSALAGGMTDTQYF
TRBJ2-3 | NA | TRBD2 | TRBV11-1 | TGTGCCAGCAGCCTGCGGCGGGGGAACACAGATACGCAGTATTTT | CASSLRRGNTDTQYF
TRBJ2-7 | NA | NA | TRBV7-9 | TGTGCCAGCAGCGTCTCGACTCGGTACGAGCAGTACTTC | CASSVSTRYEQYF
TRBJ2-1 | once | NA | TRBV12-3/TRBV12-4 | TGTGCCAGCTCCCGGTCGGGGAAAACGCCGACTGAGCAGTTCTTC | CASSRSGKTPTEQFF
TRBJ2-4 | many | NA | TRBV12-3/TRBV12-4 | TGTGCCAGCAGCCCCACTAAAAACATTCAGTACTTC | CASSPTKNIQYF
TRBJ2-7 | few | NA | TRBV20-1 | TGCAGTGCAGCCCTTTCGGGGTTTAGGGGTGTTTACGAGCAGTACTTC | CSAALSGFRGVYEQYF
TRBJ2-7 | NA | TRBD2 | TRBV7-2 | TGTGCCAGCAGCAGGGCGGGAGGGGCCGCCTACGAGCAGTACTTC | CASSRAGGAAYEQYF
TRBJ2-6 | NA | NA | TRBV18 | TGTGCCAGCTCACCACGAGGTACCCAGGTCCTGACTTTC | CASSPRGTQVLTF
TRBJ1-5 | NA | NA | TRBV6-6 | TGTGCCAGCAGTTTGTACCCCAATCAGCCCCAGCATTTT | CASSLYPNQPQHF
TRBJ2-3 | few | TRBD2 | TRBV2 | TGTGCCAGCAGTAGCGGGGGGGCCATAGATACGCAGTATTTT | CASSSGGAIDTQYF